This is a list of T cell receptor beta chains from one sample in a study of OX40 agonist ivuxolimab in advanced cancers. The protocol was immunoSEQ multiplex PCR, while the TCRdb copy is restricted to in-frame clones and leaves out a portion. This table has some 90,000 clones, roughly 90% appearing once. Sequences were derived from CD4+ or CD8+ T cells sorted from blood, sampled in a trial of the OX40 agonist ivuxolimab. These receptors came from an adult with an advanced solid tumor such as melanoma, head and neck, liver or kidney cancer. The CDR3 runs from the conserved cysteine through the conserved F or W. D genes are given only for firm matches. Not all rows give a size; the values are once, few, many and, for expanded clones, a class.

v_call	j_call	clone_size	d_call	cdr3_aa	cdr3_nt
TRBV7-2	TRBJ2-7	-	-	CASSLVGRVATYEQYF	TGTGCCAGCAGCTTAGTGGGTCGAGTAGCGACCTACGAGCAGTACTTC
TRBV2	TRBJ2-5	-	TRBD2	CASSRNSGSKETQYF	TGTGCCAGCAGTAGAAACAGCGGGAGCAAAGAGACCCAGTACTTC
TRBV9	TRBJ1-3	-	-	CASSTQVGGPASGNTIYF	TGTGCCAGCAGCACTCAAGTCGGGGGCCCGGCCTCTGGAAACACCATATATTTT
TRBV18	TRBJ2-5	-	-	CASSRTLQETQYF	TGTGCCAGCTCACGGACCCTACAAGAGACCCAGTACTTC
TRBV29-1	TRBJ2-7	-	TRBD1	CSVEDGGQGRYEQYF	TGCAGCGTTGAAGATGGGGGACAGGGGAGATACGAGCAGTACTTC
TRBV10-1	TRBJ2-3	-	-	CASSEGASSTDTQYF	TGCGCCAGCAGTGAGGGGGCCTCCTCCACAGATACGCAGTATTTT
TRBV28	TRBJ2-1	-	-	CASSFREQFF	TGTGCCAGCAGTTTCAGAGAGCAGTTCTTC
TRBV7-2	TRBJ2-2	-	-	CASSLVQNQGGELFF	TGTGCCAGCAGCTTAGTGCAGAATCAGGGCGGGGAGCTGTTTTTT
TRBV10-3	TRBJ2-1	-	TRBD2	CAISEASGRSYNEQFF	TGTGCCATCAGTGAAGCTAGCGGGAGATCCTACAATGAGCAGTTCTTC
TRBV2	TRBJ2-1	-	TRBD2	CASGRVSYNEQFF	TGTGCCAGCGGGAGGGTCTCCTACAATGAGCAGTTCTTC
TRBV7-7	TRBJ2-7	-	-	CASSLGQGGSYEQYF	TGTGCCAGCAGCTTAGGGCAGGGGGGATCCTACGAGCAGTACTTC
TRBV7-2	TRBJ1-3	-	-	CASRDGQLSGNTIYF	TGTGCCAGCAGGGACGGCCAGCTCTCTGGAAACACCATATATTTT
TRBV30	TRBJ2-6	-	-	CAWSVQGTGANVLTF	TGTGCCTGGAGTGTACAGGGAACTGGGGCCAACGTCCTGACTTTC
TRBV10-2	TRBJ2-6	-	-	CASSEWRAGANVLTF	TGCGCCAGCAGTGAGTGGAGGGCTGGGGCCAACGTCCTGACTTTC
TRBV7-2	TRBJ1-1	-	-	CASSLAQGTEAFF	TGTGCCAGCAGCTTAGCCCAGGGAACTGAAGCTTTCTTT
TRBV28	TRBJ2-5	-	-	CASRRGQGGRRVETQYF	TGTGCCAGCAGGCGGGGCCAAGGAGGGCGGAGAGTAGAGACCCAGTACTTC
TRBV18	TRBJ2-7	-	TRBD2	CASSRGTSQSEQYF	TGTGCCAGCTCCCGAGGGACTAGCCAGTCCGAGCAGTACTTC
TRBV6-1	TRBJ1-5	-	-	CASSEEVGYSNQPQHF	TGTGCCAGCAGTGAAGAGGTCGGTTATAGCAATCAGCCCCAGCATTTT
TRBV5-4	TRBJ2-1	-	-	CASSSGTGNEQFF	TGTGCCAGCAGCTCCGGGACTGGGAATGAGCAGTTCTTC
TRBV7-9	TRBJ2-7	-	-	CASSIPGTSYEQYF	TGTGCCAGCAGTATACCGGGGACTTCCTACGAGCAGTACTTC
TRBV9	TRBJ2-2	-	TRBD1	CASSVGTGTGWPGELFF	TGTGCCAGCAGCGTAGGAACCGGGACAGGGTGGCCCGGGGAGCTGTTTTTT
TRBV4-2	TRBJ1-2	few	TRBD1	CASSQVWVRDRGNYGYTF	TGTGCCAGCAGCCAAGTTTGGGTCCGGGACAGGGGTAACTATGGCTACACCTTC
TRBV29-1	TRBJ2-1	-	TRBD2	CSVGLATTEQFF	TGCAGCGTAGGACTAGCGACGACGGAGCAGTTCTTC
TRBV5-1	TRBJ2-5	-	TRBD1	CASSSAGGLETQYF	TGCGCCAGCAGCTCAGCAGGGGGCCTGGAGACCCAGTACTTC
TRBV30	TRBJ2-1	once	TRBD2	CAWRAPGGKQFF	TGTGCCTGGAGAGCCCCGGGGGGAAAGCAGTTCTTC
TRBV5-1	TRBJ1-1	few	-	CASSPRTGNTEAFF	TGCGCCAGCAGCCCCAGGACCGGGAACACTGAAGCTTTCTTT
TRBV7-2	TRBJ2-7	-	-	CASSPADFGEQYF	TGTGCCAGCAGCCCCGCTGACTTCGGCGAGCAGTACTTC
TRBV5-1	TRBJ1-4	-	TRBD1	CASSLQGRGTNEKLFF	TGCGCCAGCAGCTTGCAGGGCAGGGGGACTAATGAAAAACTGTTTTTT
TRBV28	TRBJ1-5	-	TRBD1	CASSLTGGVWPQHF	TGTGCCAGCAGCCTAACAGGGGGCGTCTGGCCCCAGCATTTT
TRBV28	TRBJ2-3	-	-	CASSSGGRTDTQYF	TGTGCCAGCAGCTCCGGAGGACGCACAGATACGCAGTATTTT
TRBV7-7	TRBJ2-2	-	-	CASSLTNTGELFF	TGTGCCAGCAGCTTAACTAACACCGGGGAGCTGTTTTTT
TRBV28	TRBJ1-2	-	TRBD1	CASSRGGVNYGYTF	TGTGCCAGCTCTCGAGGGGGCGTTAACTATGGCTACACCTTC
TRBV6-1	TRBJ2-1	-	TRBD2	CASTLAGEDNEQFF	TGTGCCAGCACCCTAGCGGGAGAGGACAATGAGCAGTTCTTC
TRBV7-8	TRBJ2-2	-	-	CASSVTGMGTGELFF	TGTGCCAGCAGCGTTACAGGGATGGGAACCGGGGAGCTGTTTTTT
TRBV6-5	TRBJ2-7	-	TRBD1	CASRQSGTGGYEQYF	TGTGCCAGCAGGCAATCCGGGACAGGGGGCTACGAGCAGTACTTC
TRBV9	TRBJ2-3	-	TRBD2	CASSPRGGRTDTQYF	TGTGCCAGCAGCCCACGGGGCGGGAGAACAGATACGCAGTATTTT
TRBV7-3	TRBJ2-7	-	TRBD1	CASSLTGGGVGEQYF	TGTGCCAGCAGCTTGACAGGGGGCGGCGTGGGGGAGCAGTACTTC
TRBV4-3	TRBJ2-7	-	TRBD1	CASSRGTGTYEQYF	TGCGCCAGCAGCCGAGGGACAGGGACCTACGAGCAGTACTTC
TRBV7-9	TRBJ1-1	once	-	CASSFRGGTEAFF	TGTGCCAGCAGCTTCCGTGGAGGCACTGAAGCTTTCTTT
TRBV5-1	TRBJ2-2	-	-	CASSFQGNTGELFF	TGCGCCAGCAGCTTCCAGGGCAACACCGGGGAGCTGTTTTTT
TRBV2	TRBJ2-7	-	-	CASRAHAYEQYF	TGTGCCAGCAGAGCTCATGCCTACGAGCAGTACTTC
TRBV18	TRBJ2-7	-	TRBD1	CASSPGTGVEQYF	TGTGCCAGCTCACCCGGGACAGGGGTTGAGCAGTACTTC
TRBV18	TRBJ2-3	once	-	CASSGAVSTDTQYF	TGTGCCAGCTCTGGCGCAGTAAGCACAGATACGCAGTATTTT
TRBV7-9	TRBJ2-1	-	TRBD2	CASNSGLAGGNEQFF	TGTGCCAGCAACTCGGGACTAGCGGGAGGAAATGAGCAGTTCTTC
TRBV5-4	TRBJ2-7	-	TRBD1	CASSGGQGKYYEQYF	TGTGCCAGCAGCGGGGGACAGGGGAAATACTACGAGCAGTACTTC
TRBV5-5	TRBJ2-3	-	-	CASSLQLSTDTQYF	TGTGCCAGCAGCCTCCAGTTAAGCACAGATACGCAGTATTTT
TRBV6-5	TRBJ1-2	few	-	CASSYSDRNGYTF	TGTGCCAGCAGTTACTCTGACAGGAATGGCTACACCTTC
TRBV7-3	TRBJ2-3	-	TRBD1	CAKYRGTDTQYF	TGTGCCAAATACAGGGGTACAGATACGCAGTATTTT
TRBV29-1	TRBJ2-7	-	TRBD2	CSAGGLAGVGEQYF	TGCAGCGCCGGGGGACTAGCGGGAGTAGGCGAGCAGTACTTC
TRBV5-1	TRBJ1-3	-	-	CASSWGRSSGNTIYF	TGCGCCAGCAGCTGGGGACGGAGCTCTGGAAACACCATATATTTT
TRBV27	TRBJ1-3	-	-	CASSRGPELWSAGNTIYF	TGTGCCAGCAGCAGGGGCCCCGAACTGTGGAGCGCTGGAAACACCATATATTTT
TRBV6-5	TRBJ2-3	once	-	CASSYSRPDTQYF	TGTGCCAGCAGTTACTCACGCCCAGATACGCAGTATTTT
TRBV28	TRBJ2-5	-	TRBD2	CASSSPTSGRQTQYF	TGTGCCAGCAGTTCCCCGACTAGCGGGAGACAGACCCAGTACTTC